The T cell receptor (beta chain) under discussion was sequenced for a study of T cell changes during pregnancy in multiple sclerosis. Some clones are missing from TCRdb's copy, which holds only in-frame ones; the method was immunoSEQ multiplex PCR. The sample has some 40,000 clones, roughly nine tenths seen once. The germline V gene has CDR1 SGHVS and CDR2 FQNEAQ. Deletions cut 0 bases from V and 4 bases from J, with 9 bases between. This CDR3 spans 14 amino acids. Here the sequenced sample was CD4+ T cells from peripheral blood mononuclear cells, taken in the third trimester of pregnancy. The sequence was obtained from a female donor in good health, enrolled as a control in a pregnancy study. This chain joins TRBV7-8 and TRBJ1-2, with a tentative D call TRBD1 (5 bases). CDR3 coding DNA: TGTGCCAGCAGCTTAGCCCAGGGTTTCTATGGCTACACCTTC. This encodes CASSLAQGFYGYTF.